This T cell receptor beta chain was captured by sequencing in a study of post-analysis software for immune sequencing data. Germline V gene lookup returns CDR1 MNHNS and CDR2 SASEGT. V gave up 10 bases and J gave up 11 bases; unmatched junction bases: 13. The CDR3 covers 14 residues. A word on this clonotype: What it recognizes is unknown. A much larger clonotype is one base distant, so this may be a read error.

Study-level results: Compared with controls, patients showed significantly lower normalized Chao1 diversity. TRBV segments more frequent in patients than in controls numbered roughly 5 and included TRBV5-6, TRBV5-1 and TRBV20-1. The authors found that F measure strongly co-clustered same-batch samples.

Built from TCR beta cDNA, the libraries had unique molecular identifiers in them. T cells numbering about 1 to 11 million yielded around 500,000 cDNA molecules. MiXCR, run by TCRdb on the PCR reads, gives a single entry per CDR3 protein. The sample lists 400,000 to 500,000 distinct CDR3 sequences, 39% occurring once. The clonotype was recovered from a girl under 10 years old with multiple sclerosis. The chain uses TRBV6-1 and TRBJ2-1; TRBD2 matches 11 bases. The specimen was blood. DNA of the CDR3: TGTGCCAACAGGACCGGGACTAGCGGAACCAAGCAGTTCTTC. It yields the protein CANRTGTSGTKQFF.